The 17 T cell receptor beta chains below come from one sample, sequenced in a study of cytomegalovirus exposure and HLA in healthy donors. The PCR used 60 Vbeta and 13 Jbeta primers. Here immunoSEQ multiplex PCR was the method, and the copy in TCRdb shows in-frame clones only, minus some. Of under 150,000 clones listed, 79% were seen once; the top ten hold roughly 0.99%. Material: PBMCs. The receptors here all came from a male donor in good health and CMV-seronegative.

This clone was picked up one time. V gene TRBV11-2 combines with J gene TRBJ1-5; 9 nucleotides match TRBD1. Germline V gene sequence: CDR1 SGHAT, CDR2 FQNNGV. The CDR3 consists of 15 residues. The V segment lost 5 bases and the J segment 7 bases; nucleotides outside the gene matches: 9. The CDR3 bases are TGTGCCAGCAGCCCAGCACAGGGGGCAGGACAGCCCCAGCATTTT. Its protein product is CASSPAQGAGQPQHF.

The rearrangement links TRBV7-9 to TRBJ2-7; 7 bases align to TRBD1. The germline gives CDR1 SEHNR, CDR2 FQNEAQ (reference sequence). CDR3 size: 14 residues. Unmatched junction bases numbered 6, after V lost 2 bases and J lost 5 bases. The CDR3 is CASSLRHRGNEQYF. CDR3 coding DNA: TGTGCCAGCAGCTTAAGGCACAGGGGAAACGAGCAGTACTTC.

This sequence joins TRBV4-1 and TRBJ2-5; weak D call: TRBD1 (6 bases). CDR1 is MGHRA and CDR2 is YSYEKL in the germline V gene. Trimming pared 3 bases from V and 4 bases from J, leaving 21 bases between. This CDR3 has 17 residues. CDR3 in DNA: TGCGCCAGCAGCCAGCGCGAGACAGGAATATCGGGAGAGACCCAGTACTTC. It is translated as CASSQRETGISGETQYF.

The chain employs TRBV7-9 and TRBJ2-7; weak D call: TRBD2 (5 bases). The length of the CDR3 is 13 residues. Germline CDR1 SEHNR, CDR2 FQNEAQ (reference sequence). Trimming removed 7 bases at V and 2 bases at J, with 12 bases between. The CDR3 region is CASTQSGAYEQYF. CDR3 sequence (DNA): TGTGCCAGCACCCAAAGCGGTGCCTACGAGCAGTACTTC.

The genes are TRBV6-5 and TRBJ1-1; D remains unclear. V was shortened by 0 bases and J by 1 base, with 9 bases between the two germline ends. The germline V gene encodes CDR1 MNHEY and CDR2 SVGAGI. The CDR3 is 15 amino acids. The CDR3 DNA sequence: TGTGCCAGCAGTTACTCACAGTTCCCGAACACTGAAGCTTTCTTT. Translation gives CASSYSQFPNTEAFF.

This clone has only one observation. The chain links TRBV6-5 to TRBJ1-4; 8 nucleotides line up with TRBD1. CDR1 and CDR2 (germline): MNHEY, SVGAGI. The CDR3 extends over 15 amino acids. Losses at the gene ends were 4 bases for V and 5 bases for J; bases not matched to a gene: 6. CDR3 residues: CASSSPDRGNEKLFF. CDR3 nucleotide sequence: TGTGCCAGCAGTTCGCCAGACAGGGGAAATGAAAAACTGTTTTTT.

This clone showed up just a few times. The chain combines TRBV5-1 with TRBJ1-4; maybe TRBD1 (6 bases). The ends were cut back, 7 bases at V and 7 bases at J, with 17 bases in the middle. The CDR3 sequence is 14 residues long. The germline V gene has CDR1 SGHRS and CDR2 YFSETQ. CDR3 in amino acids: CASSVPGASEKLFF. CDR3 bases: TGCGCCAGCTCGGTCCCAGGGGCCAGTGAAAAACTGTTTTTT.

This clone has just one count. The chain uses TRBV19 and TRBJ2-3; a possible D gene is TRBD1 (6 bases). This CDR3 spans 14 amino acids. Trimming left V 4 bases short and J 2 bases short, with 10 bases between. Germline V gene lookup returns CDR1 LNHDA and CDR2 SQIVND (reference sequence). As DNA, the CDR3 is TGTGCCAGTAGTAGTCAGGGGTTCACAGATACGCAGTATTTT. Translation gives CASSSQGFTDTQYF.

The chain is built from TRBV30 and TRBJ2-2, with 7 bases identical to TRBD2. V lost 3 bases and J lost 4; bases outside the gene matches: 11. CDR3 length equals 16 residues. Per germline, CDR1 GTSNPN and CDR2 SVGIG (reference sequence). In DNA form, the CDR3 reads TGTGCCTGGAGCCGCGGGGAGGGAGGGGTCACCGGGGAGCTGTTTTTT. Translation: CAWSRGEGGVTGELFF. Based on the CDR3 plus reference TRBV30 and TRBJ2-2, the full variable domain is SQTIHQWPATLVQPVGSPLSLECTVEGTSNPNLYWYRQAAGRGLQLLFYSVGIGQISSEVPQNLSASRPQDRQFILSSKKLLLSDSGFYLCAWSRGEGGVTGELFFGEGSRLTVL.

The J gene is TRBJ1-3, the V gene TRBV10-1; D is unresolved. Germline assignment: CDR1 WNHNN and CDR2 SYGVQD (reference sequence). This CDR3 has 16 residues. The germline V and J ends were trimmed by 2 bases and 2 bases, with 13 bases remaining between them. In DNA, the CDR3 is TGCGCCAGCAGTGAGGGCCGGGGATCCGCTGGAAACACCATATATTTT. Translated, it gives CASSEGRGSAGNTIYF.

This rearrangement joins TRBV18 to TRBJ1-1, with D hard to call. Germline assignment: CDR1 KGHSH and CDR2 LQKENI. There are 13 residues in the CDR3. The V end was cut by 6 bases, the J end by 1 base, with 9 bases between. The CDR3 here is CASSPQWNTEAFF. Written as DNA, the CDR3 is TGTGCCAGCTCCCCTCAGTGGAACACTGAAGCTTTCTTT.

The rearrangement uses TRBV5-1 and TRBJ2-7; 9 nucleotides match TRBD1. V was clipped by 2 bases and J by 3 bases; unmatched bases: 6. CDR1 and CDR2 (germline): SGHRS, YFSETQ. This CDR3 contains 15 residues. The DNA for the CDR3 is TGCGCCAGCAGCTTAATCGAGACAGGGGGCTACGAGCAGTACTTC. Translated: CASSLIETGGYEQYF. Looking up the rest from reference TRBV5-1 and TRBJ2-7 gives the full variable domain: KAGVTQTPRYLIKTRGQQVTLSCSPISGHRSVSWYQQTPGQGLQFLFEYFSETQRNKGNFPGRFSGRQFSNSRSEMNVSTLELGDSALYLCASSLIETGGYEQYFGPGTRLTVT.

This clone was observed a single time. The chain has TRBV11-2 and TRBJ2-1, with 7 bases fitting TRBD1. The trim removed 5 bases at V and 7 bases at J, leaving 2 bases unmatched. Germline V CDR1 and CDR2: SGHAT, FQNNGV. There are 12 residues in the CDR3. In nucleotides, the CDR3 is TGTGCCAGCAGCGGGGGACAGAATGAGCAGTTCTTC. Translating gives CASSGGQNEQFF. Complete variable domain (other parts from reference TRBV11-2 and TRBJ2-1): EAGVAQSPRYKIIEKRQSVAFWCNPISGHATLYWYQQILGQGPKLLIQFQNNGVVDDSQLPKDRFSAERLKGVDSTLKIQPAKLEDSAVYLCASSGGQNEQFFGPGTRLTVL.

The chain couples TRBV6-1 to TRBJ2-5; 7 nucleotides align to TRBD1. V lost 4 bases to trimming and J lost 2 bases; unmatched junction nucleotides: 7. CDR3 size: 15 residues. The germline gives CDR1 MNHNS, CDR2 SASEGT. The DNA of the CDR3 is TGTGCCAGCAGTGCATCCGGGACAGAACAAGAGACCCAGTACTTC. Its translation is CASSASGTEQETQYF.

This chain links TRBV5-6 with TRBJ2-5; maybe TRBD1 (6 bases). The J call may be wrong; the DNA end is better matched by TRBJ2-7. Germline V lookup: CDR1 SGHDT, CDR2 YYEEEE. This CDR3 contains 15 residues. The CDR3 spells CASSLRQGKWYEQYF. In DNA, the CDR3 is TGTGCCAGCAGCTTGAGGCAGGGGAAATGGTACGAGCAGTACTTC.

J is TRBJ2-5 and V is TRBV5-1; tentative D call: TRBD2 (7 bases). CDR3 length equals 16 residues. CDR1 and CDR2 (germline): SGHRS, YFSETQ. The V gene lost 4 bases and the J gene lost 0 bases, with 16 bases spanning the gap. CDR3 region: CASSGGAGVHQETQYF. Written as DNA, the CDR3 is TGCGCCAGCAGCGGGGGGGCAGGGGTCCACCAAGAGACCCAGTACTTC.

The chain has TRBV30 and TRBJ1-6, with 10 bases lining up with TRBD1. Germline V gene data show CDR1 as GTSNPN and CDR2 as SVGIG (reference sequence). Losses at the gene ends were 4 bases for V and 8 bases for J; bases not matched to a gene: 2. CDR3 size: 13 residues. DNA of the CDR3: TGTGCCTGGACCGGGACAGGGGATTCACCCCTCCACTTT. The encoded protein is CAWTGTGDSPLHF.